This T cell receptor (beta chain) originates from a study of liver allograft versus peripheral blood T cells. Study details: Peripheral blood of the recipients supplied T cell receptor repertoires that were compared with those in transplanted livers. Findings of the study overall: Intragraft liver T cell receptor repertoires reportedly differed from peripheral blood repertoires.

Between the trimmed V and J ends, which lost 0 bases and 4 bases, there was a span of 12 bases. CDR1 is MNHEY, CDR2 SMNVEV, per germline (reference sequence). The CDR3 covers 15 residues. TCRdb reprocessed the reads with MiXCR, giving one entry per CDR3 protein. The table records 2,000 or so distinct CDR3 sequences, about 15% of them present only once. This clonotype is termed medium-sized. Its specificity is unknown. The receptor's source is a human patient who had a liver transplant. T cells may partly derive from the graft donor. This chain connects TRBV27 to TRBJ1-1; possible D gene TRBD1, 5 bases. In nucleotides, the CDR3 is TGTGCCAGCAGTTTATCGGGGCAGGGTGGCACTGAAGCTTTCTTT. It encodes CASSLSGQGGTEAFF.